Listed here are 16 T cell receptor beta chains from one sample, sequenced in a study of T cells in Graves' hyperthyroidism and ophthalmopathy. RNA transcripts provided the source from which TCR beta CDR3 regions were amplified. The TCR CDR3 was amplified in a first-round RT-PCR using the HTBI primer set. TCRdb re-analysed the multiplex PCR reads in MiXCR, keeping a single row per CDR3 protein. The sample lists roughly 570,000 distinct CDR3 sequences; about half were seen once. The material sequenced was peripheral blood or thyroid tissue (not recorded which). Receptor source: a woman aged 18-29 years with Graves' hyperthyroidism.

This clonotype appeared once. V usage is TRBV2 and J usage is TRBJ1-4, with D perhaps TRBD1 (5 bases). The CDR3 spans 16 residues. V gave up 6 bases and J gave up 5 bases, with 19 bases separating them. Looked up from germline, CDR1 is SNHLY and CDR2 is FYNNEI. The CDR3: CASRAGVARENEKLFF. CDR3 nucleotide sequence: TGTGCCAGCAGGGCGGGAGTGGCCAGGGAAAATGAAAAACTGTTTTTT.

This chain connects TRBV7-8 to TRBJ1-5; D not resolved. Trimming took off 3 bases at V and 9 bases at J, with 15 bases between the two ends. Germline CDR1 reads SGHVS; CDR2 reads FQNEAQ. This CDR3 region has 14 residues. The CDR3, as DNA: TGTGCCAGCAGCTTGAGCCGGGGTCCGCTGCCCCAGCATTTT. It encodes CASSLSRGPLPQHF. The full variable domain, its missing parts supplied by reference TRBV7-8 and TRBJ1-5, is GAGVSQSPRYKVAKRGQDVALRCDPISGHVSLFWYQQALGQGPEFLTYFQNEAQLDKSGLPSDRFFAERPEGSVSTLKIQRTQQEDSAVYLCASSLSRGPLPQHFGDGTRLSIL.

CDR3 sequence reads: CAPHYEQYF. CDR3 DNA: TGTGCCCCCCACTACGAGCAGTACTTC. V usage is TRBV2 and J usage is TRBJ2-7; D remains unclear. V lost 11 bases and J lost 3, with 5 bases in between. The length of the CDR3 is 9 residues. The germline V gene encodes CDR1 SNHLY and CDR2 FYNNEI.

The chain joins TRBV29-1 to TRBJ1-1; no clear D. CDR1 is SQVTM and CDR2 is ANQGSEA in the germline V gene. V lost 4 bases, J lost 2 bases, and 20 bases lay in between. The CDR3 is 16 amino acids. The CDR3 DNA follows: TGCAGCGTTGGAAGGTCCGGGAAGGGTGGAAACACTGAAGCTTTCTTT. Translation gives CSVGRSGKGGNTEAFF.

This clonotype was counted many times. This chain connects TRBV7-9 to TRBJ1-6, with TRBD1 as a possible D gene (5 bases). In germline, CDR1 is SEHNR, CDR2 FQNEAQ (reference sequence). The CDR3 sequence is 16 residues long. The V end was cut by 0 bases, the J end by 3 bases, with 9 bases between. CDR3 nucleotides: TGTGCCAGCAGCTTAGCGGGGCACCTCTATAATTCACCCCTCCACTTT. Its translation: CASSLAGHLYNSPLHF.

This clonotype was observed many times. V is TRBV2 and J is TRBJ2-7; the match to TRBD2 covers 14 bases. The CDR3 runs 15 residues. Germline trimming cut 6 bases from V and 4 bases from J; bases unmatched to any gene: 5. Germline V gives CDR1 SNHLY, CDR2 FYNNEI. For the CDR3, the DNA is TGTGCCAGCAGGGGGACTAGCGGGAGTTTATACGAGCAGTACTTC. It codes for CASRGTSGSLYEQYF.

Ten or more counts support this clonotype. The chain links TRBV5-6 to TRBJ2-7; 13 bases fit TRBD2. The CDR3 loop spans 16 amino acids. V shed 4 bases, J shed 4 bases, and the junction held 8 bases outside the gene matches. Germline-derived CDR1 and CDR2 are SGHDT and YYEEEE. In DNA form, the CDR3 reads TGTGCCAGCAGCGCCCCAAGACTAGCGGGAGGATACGAGCAGTACTTC. Translation: CASSAPRLAGGYEQYF.

This clonotype was seen once. This rearrangement joins TRBV29-1 to TRBJ1-1, with unresolved D. V was clipped by 4 bases and J by 3 bases, with 15 bases between them. The CDR3 has 14 amino acids. Germline CDR1 is SQVTM and CDR2 is ANQGSEA. The DNA for the CDR3 is TGCAGCGTTGGGACCCCCTATGGCTACACTGAAGCTTTCTTT. Translating gives CSVGTPYGYTEAFF.

The V gene is TRBV12-3 or TRBV12-4, the J gene TRBJ1-2, with a tentative D call TRBD1 (6 bases). The CDR3 contains 12 residues. The V end was cut by 4 bases, the J end by 8 bases, with 11 bases between. CDR3 nucleotide sequence: TGTGCCAGCAGTTCTCAAACAGGGGGCTACACCTTC. It codes for CASSSQTGGYTF.

Comment on this clonotype: At one end, the junction sequence differs from germline, possibly due to a read error. The chain combines TRBV7-7 with TRBJ2-6; maybe TRBD2 (6 bases). Per the germline V gene, CDR1 is SSHAT and CDR2 is FNYEAQ (reference sequence). CDR3 length equals 19 residues. The CDR3 coding sequence is TGTGCCAGCAGCTTGGGGGGTCCTAGTACCCACTCTGGGGCCAACGTCCCGACTTTC. Its protein is CASSLGGPSTHSGANVPTF.

This clonotype was counted a few times. This rearrangement joins TRBV6-6 to TRBJ2-5; the match to TRBD2 covers 8 bases. There are 20 residues in the CDR3. CDR1 and CDR2 (germline): MNHNY, SVGAGI (reference sequence). Trimming at V came to 5 bases and at J to 0 bases, leaving 20 bases not matched to a gene. This CDR3 is CASSGSMELADYLYQETQYF. The CDR3, as DNA: TGTGCCAGCAGTGGGTCAATGGAACTAGCGGACTATCTATACCAAGAGACCCAGTACTTC.

This clonotype was seen repeatedly, ten times or more. This rearrangement joins TRBV7-9 to TRBJ1-1; no reliable D call. CDR1 SEHNR and CDR2 FQNEAQ come from the germline V gene (reference sequence). Trimming pared 6 bases from V and 7 bases from J, leaving 9 bases between. This CDR3 contains 11 residues. DNA of the CDR3: TGTGCCAGCAGATCCGAGGGTGAAGCTTTCTTT. Residues: CASRSEGEAFF.

This clonotype was seen a few times. The V gene is TRBV12-3 or TRBV12-4, the J gene TRBJ2-5; 11 bases are shared with TRBD2. The CDR3 is 18 residues long. V gave up 2 bases and J gave up 0 bases; unmatched junction bases: 8. The CDR3 DNA follows: TGTGCCAGCAGTTTAAGGGCTAGCGGGAGGCGGTACCAAGAGACCCAGTACTTC. Encoded protein: CASSLRASGRRYQETQYF.

This clonotype was seen repeatedly, ten times or more. The chain joins TRBV24-1 to TRBJ2-2; D might be TRBD1 or TRBD2, each matching 5 bases. The germline V gene encodes CDR1 KGHDR and CDR2 SFDVKD. The CDR3 covers 15 residues. Trimming cost V 4 bases and J 0 bases, with 8 bases left between them. The chain's CDR3 is CATSDPGPNTGELFF. The CDR3 DNA reads as TGTGCCACCAGTGACCCGGGACCGAACACCGGGGAGCTGTTTTTT.

The chain recombines TRBV7-2 with TRBJ2-1; tentative D call: TRBD2 (5 bases). The last part of the DNA fits TRBJ2-7 better; the J call may be wrong. Germline-derived CDR1 and CDR2 are SGHTA and FQGNSA. The CDR3 covers 15 residues. CDR3 protein: CASGESRRTYNEQYF. The CDR3 coding sequence is TGTGCCAGCGGGGAGTCCCGGCGCACCTACAATGAGCAGTACTTC.

This clonotype was observed at least ten times. This chain uses TRBV5-4 with TRBJ1-5, with TRBD1 matching 8 bases. Trimming took 2 bases from V and 6 from J; bases not matched to a gene: 10. The CDR3 spans 16 residues. Germline V gene data show CDR1 as SGHNT and CDR2 as YYREEE (reference sequence). CDR3 region: CASSFDRGRGGQPQHF. The CDR3 nucleotides are TGTGCCAGCAGCTTCGACAGGGGCAGGGGAGGTCAGCCCCAGCATTTT.